In this sample, the clone carrying this TCR beta chain turned up a few times. Antigen specificity is unknown. These data originate in a study of T cell repertoires in cytomegalovirus infection. Study-level information: Signatures in public TCR beta sequences pointed to both CMV infection and matching HLA type.

MiXCR was run by TCRdb on the reads, yielding one entry per CDR3 protein. The sample consists of about 570,000 distinct CDR3 sequences, about 39% of them appearing once. CDR3 length: 15 residues. Germline V lookup: CDR1 SNHLY, CDR2 FYNNEI. V dropped 5 bases and J dropped 4; count of bases not matched to a gene: 5. Study-wide results and limits: There were HLA-C-restricted CMV-specific TCR beta clonotypes dominating the ex vivo response.

The sequence was collected from a human donor in good health (CMV status not recorded). Some clones in this sample may be carry-over from other donors' samples. The material sequenced was cultured PBMCs, taken from culture after CMV antigen stimulation. The chain uses TRBV2 and TRBJ2-2; the match to TRBD2 covers 9 bases. Written as DNA, the CDR3 is TGTGCCAGCAGTCCGGGACTAGCTCTCACCGGGGAGCTGTTTTTT. It specifies CASSPGLALTGELFF.